This TCR beta chain was profiled in a study of graft-versus-host responses after intestinal transplantation (dated by TCRdb to about 2021). Context from the whole study: The transplants that recipients got were multivisceral, liver-intestinal, or isolated intestinal. Every recipient was given anti-thymocyte globulin induction, followed by approximately 3 years of maintenance tacrolimus and steroids. After intestinal transplantation, graft-versus-host and host-versus-graft alloreactive T cell clones in the graft, circulation and bone marrow were tracked using bulk TCR-beta CDR3 sequencing. Alloreactive clones were identified by sequencing pre-transplant mixed lymphocyte reaction products and comparing these products with unstimulated pre-transplant donor and recipient T cells. The cohort enrolled some 23 intestinal transplant recipients, one of whom was a retransplant, and 3 patients without pretransplant specimens were excluded. A peak of at least 4% donor T cells among recipient peripheral blood mononuclear cells was the definition used for donor T cell macrochimerism. Rather than going through the commercial service, samples from a few later patients were sequenced in-house on an Illumina MiSeq and processed with MiXCR. Findings and caveats that apply to the study as a whole: Early after transplant, peak levels of circulating GvH clones were associated with declines in HvG clones. GvH clones were found in recipient bone marrow, and some of the GvH clones appeared earlier in ileal mucosa or blood, which is consistent with an intestinal mucosal origin. The conclusions were limited by the relatively low number and heterogeneity of the intestinal transplant patients. Patients with donor T cell macrochimerism had high GvH to HvG T cell clonal ratios in their allografts.

Note on this clone: No base qualities exist here, and no much larger clone lies one base off it.

Here V drops 5 bases and J drops 8 bases, and the junction holds 7 bases not matched to any gene. Measured from the cysteine to the phenylalanine, the CDR3 is 13 residues long. The DNA shown is the 39-base CDR3, in frame from base 1. Sequences GTSNPN (CDR1) and SVGIG (CDR2) are obtained from the germline V gene (reference sequence). In light of the paper, this sample's time point label describes: cells obtained before transplantation from donor or recipient. In the mixed lymphocyte reactions, around 200,000 CFSE-labeled pre-transplant responders were plated with around 200,000 irradiated violet-dye-labeled stimulators and cultured for approximately six days. After the mixed lymphocyte reaction, proliferating CD3+CD4+CFSE-low and CD3+CD8+CFSE-low responder cells were FACS-sorted on a BD Influx sorter. Receptor libraries were prepared by the immunoSEQ multiplex PCR assay. For most patients, genomic DNA was isolated with the Qiagen DNeasy Blood and Tissue Kit and shipped frozen to Adaptive Biotechnologies for TCR sequencing. Adaptive Biotechnologies carried out high-throughput TCR-beta CDR3 sequencing of genomic DNA for most patients. The authors' pipeline ran thus. Adaptive's ImmunoSEQ software supplied the TCR sequencing data for approximately 18 patients, while MiXCR and VDJtools were used to process a few other patients. To correct CD4 versus CD8 sorting errors, any sequence found in both subsets at a frequency ratio below 5:1 was removed. CDR3 nucleotide sequences shared between donor and recipient were removed because the origin of such sequences could not be assigned. To count as alloreactive, a clone needed at least 2-fold expansion over unstimulated cells and a minimum CFSE-low frequency of 0.002% (template counts) or 0.001% (read counts). Clones were considered mappable if detected in sequenced pre-transplant spleen, lymph node, or MLR CFSE-low populations of the donor or recipient. Cumulative frequency of alloreactive clones was calculated as a percentage of all sequences weighted by copy number. TCRdb stores this immuneACCESS table with in-frame sequences only. Part of the clones is absent; in the studies checked, under half of the shortfall reflects unresolved V genes, and no reason is known for the rest. V and J calls plus clone size are reproduced from that table; the DNA served to infer D and trimming. This sample comprises fewer than 25,000 clones, approximately 40% of them detected only once. 0.66% of the sample rests with the top ten.

The sequence links TRBV30 to TRBJ1-4; TRBD1 fits 8 bases in the junction. The TCR originated in a human patient who received an intestinal transplant. The specimen was alloreactive CD4+ T cells from a mixed lymphocyte reaction culture, collected before intestinal transplant. In the paper's terms, the cell subset or site label means: CFSE-low proliferating T cells sorted from roughly six-day pre-transplant mixed lymphocyte reaction (GvH or HvG direction). The CDR3 region reads CAWSDRGREKLFF. The nucleotides read TGTGCCTGGTCCGACAGGGGTCGGGAAAAACTGTTTTTT. With the rest looked up from the reference TRBV30 and TRBJ1-4 genes rather than sequenced, the full variable domain is SQTIHQWPATLVQPVGSPLSLECTVEGTSNPNLYWYRQAAGRGLQLLFYSVGIGQISSEVPQNLSASRPQDRQFILSSKKLLLSDSGFYLCAWSDRGREKLFFGSGTQLSVL.